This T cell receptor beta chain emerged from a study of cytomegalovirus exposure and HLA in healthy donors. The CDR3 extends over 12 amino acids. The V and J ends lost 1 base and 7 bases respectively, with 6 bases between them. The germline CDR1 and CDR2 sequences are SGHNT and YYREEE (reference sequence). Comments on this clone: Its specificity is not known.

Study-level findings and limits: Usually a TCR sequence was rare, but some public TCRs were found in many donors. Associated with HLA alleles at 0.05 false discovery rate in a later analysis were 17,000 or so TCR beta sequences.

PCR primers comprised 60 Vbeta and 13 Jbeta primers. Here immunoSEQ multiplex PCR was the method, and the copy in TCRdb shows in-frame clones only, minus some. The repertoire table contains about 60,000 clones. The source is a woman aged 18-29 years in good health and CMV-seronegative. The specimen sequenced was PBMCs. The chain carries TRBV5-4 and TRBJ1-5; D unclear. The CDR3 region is CASSLYGQPQHF. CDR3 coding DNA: TGTGCCAGCAGCTTGTACGGGCAGCCCCAGCATTTT.